This passage covers 25 T cell receptor beta chains from one sample sequenced in a study of T cells in Graves' hyperthyroidism and ophthalmopathy. Amplified regions were TCR beta CDR3 sequences from RNA transcripts. RT-PCR in the first round (using the HTBI primer set) targeted the TCR CDR3. Each CDR3 protein is one row after TCRdb ran MiXCR on the multiplex PCR reads. The table records 95,000 to 110,000 distinct CDR3 sequences, approximately 16% of them present only once. The sequenced material came from blood. Receptor source: a woman aged 50 to 60 with Graves' hyperthyroidism.

This clonotype showed up many times. The V and J genes are TRBV10-1 and TRBJ1-1; D remains unclear. Germline V gives CDR1 WNHNN, CDR2 SYGVQD (reference sequence). This CDR3 has 14 residues. Trimming removed 0 bases from V and 1 base from J, with 6 bases in between. The CDR3 nucleotides are TGCGCCAGCAGTGAGTCTTCCAGGAACACTGAAGCTTTCTTT. It codes for CASSESSRNTEAFF.

This clonotype was detected ten times or more. This rearrangement joins TRBV29-1 to TRBJ1-5; 7 bases fit TRBD1. From germline, CDR1 is SQVTM and CDR2 ANQGSEA. The CDR3 contains 12 residues. Trimming at V came to 6 bases and at J to 10 bases, leaving 9 bases not matched to a gene. The CDR3 DNA reads as TGCAGCGTGAGACAGGGAAGGGAACCCCAGCATTTT. It translates to CSVRQGREPQHF.

The sample holds many counts of this clonotype. V usage is TRBV28 and J usage is TRBJ1-3; D is perhaps TRBD1 (5 bases). V was cut by 10 bases and J by 2 bases, with 9 bases left in between. Germline V lookup: CDR1 MDHEN, CDR2 SYDVKM. The CDR3 sequence is 12 residues long. CDR3 DNA: TGTGCCATCCTGGGACCTGGAAACACCATATATTTT. This encodes CAILGPGNTIYF.

The chain employs TRBV19 and TRBJ2-5; possibly TRBD1 for D (5 bases). CDR1 and CDR2 (germline): LNHDA, SQIVND (reference sequence). CDR3 length equals 16 residues. V lost 3 bases, J lost 5 bases, and 19 bases lay in between. CDR3 nucleotide sequence: TGTGCCAGTAGTATTTTTGGGGCCAAGCCCTCGGAGACCCAGTACTTC. Encoded protein: CASSIFGAKPSETQYF.

This clonotype was seen many times. This chain uses TRBV7-9 with TRBJ1-6; D perhaps matches TRBD1 (5 bases). Germline V lookup: CDR1 SEHNR, CDR2 FQNEAQ (reference sequence). The CDR3 loop spans 14 amino acids. V shed 4 bases and J shed 4 bases, with 8 bases lying between them. DNA of the CDR3: TGTGCCAGCAGCTCGGACACTTATAATTCACCCCTCCACTTT. This encodes CASSSDTYNSPLHF.

This chain uses TRBV11-2 with TRBJ2-7, with 11 bases matching TRBD2. J was trimmed by 3 bases and V by 6 bases; bases with no gene match: 7. Germline V gene data show CDR1 as SGHAT and CDR2 as FQNNGV. The CDR3 sequence is 15 residues long. CDR3 region: CASRRPGLAVYEQYV. The CDR3, as DNA: TGTGCCAGCAGAAGACCGGGACTAGCGGTCTACGAGCAGTACGTC.

This clonotype was counted ten times or more. J is TRBJ1-1 and V is TRBV20-1, with D uncertain. CDR3 length equals 14 residues. Germline CDR1 and CDR2: DFQATT and SNEGSKA (reference sequence). Trimming stripped 5 bases from V and 1 base from J, with 14 bases between. The CDR3 here is CSAPPWEANTEAFF. CDR3 in DNA: TGCAGTGCTCCGCCTTGGGAGGCGAACACTGAAGCTTTCTTT.

Ten or more counts support this clonotype. The genes are TRBV19 and TRBJ1-1; TRBD1 agrees at 7 bases. This CDR3 is 14 amino acids long. Germline CDR1 is LNHDA and CDR2 is SQIVND (reference sequence). After removal of 0 bases from V and 5 bases from J, the junction contained 3 bases not matched to a gene. DNA for the CDR3: TGTGCCAGTAGTATAGAGACAGGGCGGACTGAAGCTTTCTTT. The encoded protein is CASSIETGRTEAFF.

This clonotype was seen many times. The chain is built from TRBV28 and TRBJ2-6, with D hard to call. The V gene lost 2 bases and the J gene lost 2 bases, with 4 bases spanning the gap. Germline lookup yields CDR1 MDHEN and CDR2 SYDVKM. The CDR3 sequence is 14 residues long. The CDR3: CASSLAPGANVLTF. CDR3 DNA sequence: TGTGCCAGCAGTTTAGCCCCTGGGGCCAACGTCCTGACTTTC. Looking up the rest from reference TRBV28 and TRBJ2-6 gives the full variable domain: DVKVTQSSRYLVKRTGEKVFLECVQDMDHENMFWYRQDPGLGLRLIYFSYDVKMKEKGDIPEGYSVSREKKERFSLILESASTNQTSMYLCASSLAPGANVLTFGAGSRLTVL.

In this sample, this clonotype turned up many times. The V and J genes are TRBV19 and TRBJ2-5; 12 bases line up with TRBD2. CDR1 LNHDA and CDR2 SQIVND come from the germline V gene (reference sequence). The CDR3 loop spans 16 amino acids. The trim removed 5 bases at V and 3 bases at J, leaving 7 bases unmatched. The CDR3 loop reads CASSVWTSGIEETQYF. CDR3 bases: TGTGCCAGTAGTGTGTGGACTAGCGGGATCGAAGAGACCCAGTACTTC. Together with reference TRBV19 and TRBJ2-5, the CDR3 gives the full variable domain: DGGITQSPKYLFRKEGQNVTLSCEQNLNHDAMYWYRQDPGQGLRLIYYSQIVNDFQKGDIAEGYSVSREKKESFPLTVTSAQKNPTAFYLCASSVWTSGIEETQYFGPGTRLLVL.

The chain has TRBV2 and TRBJ2-3, with 8 nucleotides matching TRBD1. This CDR3 spans 13 amino acids. The germline gives CDR1 SNHLY, CDR2 FYNNEI. Trimming removed 6 bases from V and 4 bases from J; junction bases left unmatched: 3. CDR3 loop: CASRDRVPDTQYF. The CDR3 bases are TGTGCCAGCAGGGACAGGGTCCCAGATACGCAGTATTTT.

This clonotype has ten or more counts. The V gene is TRBV6-2 or TRBV6-3, the J gene TRBJ1-3; possibly TRBD1 for D (6 bases). The V end lost 2 bases, the J end lost 4 bases, and 15 bases lay between the germline ends. The germline V gene has CDR1 MNHEY and CDR2 SVGEGT. The CDR3 sequence is 16 residues long. The CDR3 DNA is TGTGCCAGCAGTTACCCTGCCGGGGGGCCCGGAAACACCATATATTTT. This codes for CASSYPAGGPGNTIYF.

This clonotype came up many times. This rearrangement joins TRBV2 to TRBJ1-2; D unclear. The CDR3 extends over 14 amino acids. Between the trimmed V and J ends, which lost 4 bases and 4 bases, there was a span of 13 bases. From germline, CDR1 is SNHLY and CDR2 FYNNEI. The chain's CDR3 is CASSGTRRSYGYTF. The CDR3 DNA follows: TGTGCCAGCAGTGGGACGAGGCGAAGCTATGGCTACACCTTC.

This clonotype showed up many times. The chain uses TRBV18 and TRBJ1-6; D is undetermined. Trimming pared 4 bases from V and 9 bases from J, leaving 16 bases between. The V gene's germline CDR1 is KGHSH and CDR2 LQKENI. The CDR3 has 15 amino acids. In nucleotides, the CDR3 is TGTGCCAGCTCACTGTCCAAGGCGGAGCTTTCACCCCTCCACTTT. Translation gives CASSLSKAELSPLHF.

This clonotype was observed many times. The chain carries TRBV27 and TRBJ1-4, with a weak D call TRBD1 (6 bases). The germline gives CDR1 MNHEY, CDR2 SMNVEV (reference sequence). V was trimmed by 6 bases and J by 5 bases, leaving 16 bases between them. This CDR3 spans 15 amino acids. This chain's CDR3 is CASSLRQEQNEKLFF. The DNA of the CDR3 is TGTGCCAGCAGCCTAAGACAGGAACAGAATGAAAAACTGTTTTTT.

This clonotype was picked up many times. The genes are TRBV11-2 and TRBJ2-7; 8 bases align to TRBD2. V dropped 4 bases and J dropped 3; count of bases not matched to a gene: 2. CDR3 length: 13 residues. Looked up from germline, CDR1 is SGHAT and CDR2 is FQNNGV. The CDR3 reads CASSSGTSYEQYV. CDR3 sequence (DNA): TGTGCCAGCAGCTCGGGGACTAGCTACGAGCAGTACGTC.

This chain joins TRBV5-1 and TRBJ2-3; 9 nucleotides line up with TRBD2. Germline CDR1 is SGHRS and CDR2 is YFSETQ. This CDR3 is built from 17 residues. V lost 0 bases, J lost 6 bases, and 11 bases stayed unmatched. For the CDR3, the DNA is TGCGCCAGCAGCTTGGATCTCGCGGGAGGGCCCTGGGATACGCAGTATTTT. It translates to CASSLDLAGGPWDTQYF. The full variable domain, its missing parts supplied by reference TRBV5-1 and TRBJ2-3, is KAGVTQTPRYLIKTRGQQVTLSCSPISGHRSVSWYQQTPGQGLQFLFEYFSETQRNKGNFPGRFSGRQFSNSRSEMNVSTLELGDSALYLCASSLDLAGGPWDTQYFGPGTRLTVL.

V usage is TRBV4-3 and J usage is TRBJ1-1; TRBD1 matches at 9 bases. The CDR3 sequence is 16 residues long. Germline CDR1 reads LGHNA; CDR2 reads YSLEER. V trimming: 3 bases; J trimming: 5 bases; junction bases outside the gene matches: 10. The DNA of the CDR3 is TGCGCCAGCAGCCATACTCTCGACAGGGGGGAGACTGAAGCTTTCTTT. Translation gives CASSHTLDRGETEAFF.

Of note for this clonotype: An end of the junction differs from the germline gene, which may be a read error. The J gene is TRBJ2-1, the V gene TRBV7-7, with a weak D call TRBD1 (5 bases). The CDR3 is made up of 14 amino acids. Per the germline V gene, CDR1 is SSHAT and CDR2 is FNYEAQ (reference sequence). The CDR3 DNA is TGTGCTAGCAGCTTGTCGGCAGGGAAGGATGAGCAGTTCTTC. Amino acids: CASSLSAGKDEQFF.

This clonotype was counted ten times or more. The gene calls are TRBV6-1 and TRBJ2-1; the match to TRBD2 covers 8 bases. The CDR3 loop spans 16 amino acids. The germline V gene encodes CDR1 MNHNS and CDR2 SASEGT. Losses at the gene ends were 4 bases for V and 2 bases for J; bases not matched to a gene: 7. CDR3 amino acids: CASSALSGRTYNEQFF. In nucleotides, the CDR3 is TGTGCCAGCAGTGCACTAAGCGGGAGAACCTACAATGAGCAGTTCTTC.

This clonotype was observed many times. The chain employs TRBV28 and TRBJ2-2; tentatively, D is TRBD2 (7 bases). The CDR3 is 15 residues long. The germline V gene encodes CDR1 MDHEN and CDR2 SYDVKM. Trimming shortened V by 5 bases and J by 4 bases, and 14 bases separated the two germline ends. The CDR3 DNA follows: TGTGCCAGCAGTAGAGGGGGGGTCGGCACCGGGGAGCTGTTTTTT. Translating it yields CASSRGGVGTGELFF.

This clonotype was detected many times. The chain uses TRBV7-9 and TRBJ2-3, with 8 nucleotides matching TRBD2. Germline trimming cut 6 bases from V and 4 bases from J; bases unmatched to any gene: 3. There are 13 residues in the CDR3. Per the germline V gene, CDR1 is SEHNR and CDR2 is FQNEAQ (reference sequence). CDR3: CASRRGGADTQYF. DNA of the CDR3: TGTGCCAGCAGACGGGGGGGAGCAGATACGCAGTATTTT.

This clonotype was seen many times. The rearrangement links TRBV18 to TRBJ2-1; 7 bases align to TRBD1. The V gene end was trimmed by 5 bases and the J gene end by 0 bases; junction bases not matched to a gene: 10. Germline V CDR1 and CDR2: KGHSH, LQKENI. The CDR3 loop spans 17 amino acids. The CDR3 DNA is TGTGCCAGCTCAGAACAGGGGACATCCAGCTCCTACAATGAGCAGTTCTTC. Residues: CASSEQGTSSSYNEQFF.

In its sample, this clonotype was seen many times. The V call is TRBV5-1, the J call TRBJ1-5; weak D call: TRBD1 (5 bases). Germline-derived CDR1 and CDR2 are SGHRS and YFSETQ. This CDR3 has 14 residues. Trimming left V 0 bases short and J 9 bases short, with 13 bases between. CDR3 amino acids: CASSLGDFNMPQHF. CDR3 coding DNA: TGCGCCAGCAGCTTGGGGGACTTCAATATGCCCCAGCATTTT.

In this sample, this clonotype turned up many times. The chain carries TRBV5-1 and TRBJ2-7, with 10 bases matching TRBD2. The V gene end was trimmed by 5 bases and the J gene end by 4 bases; junction bases not matched to a gene: 6. CDR1 SGHRS and CDR2 YFSETQ come from the germline V gene. The CDR3 has 14 residues. CDR3 region: CASRPTGLAYEQYF. CDR3 nucleotide sequence: TGCGCCAGCAGGCCAACGGGACTAGCGTACGAGCAGTACTTC.